The TCR beta chain described here comes from a study of blood T cell repertoires in COVID-19. The data were produced by immunoSEQ multiplex PCR, yet TCRdb's version contains in-frame clones alone and is incomplete. The data show under 200,000 clones, 83% seen once. The sequenced sample was peripheral blood. The clonotype comes from a human donor in a cohort sampled during active COVID-19.

The DNA for the CDR3 is TGTGCCTCCTCCGCCCGGGGGGCCCAAGAGACCCAGTACTTC. It translates to CASSARGAQETQYF. The V call is TRBV6-5, the J call TRBJ2-5, with D perhaps TRBD2 (7 bases). Germline CDR1 and CDR2: MNHEY and SVGAGI. The V gene lost 11 bases and the J gene lost 1 base, with 17 bases spanning the gap. The CDR3 is made up of 14 amino acids.